These 8 T cell receptor beta chains were sequenced from one sample in a study of control samples from healthy donors and cancer patients. Profiled with immunoSEQ multiplex PCR; TCRdb holds only in-frame clones, not every one. The sample holds tens of thousands of clones; roughly 80% are singletons and the top ten take around 9.1%. The material sequenced was blood. The receptors stem from a man aged 70-80 years in good health.

This chain links TRBV18 with TRBJ2-5; no definite D call. Trimming cost V 1 base and J 2 bases, with 5 bases left between them. The germline V gene has CDR1 KGHSH and CDR2 LQKENI. The CDR3 contains 13 residues. DNA for the CDR3: TGTGCCAGCTCACCACAGGTACAAGAGACCCAGTACTTC. Translation gives CASSPQVQETQYF.

V gene TRBV24-1 combines with J gene TRBJ1-1; D is perhaps TRBD1 (6 bases). V was pared by 2 bases and J by 5 bases, with 17 bases between. The CDR3 length is 16 residues. From germline, CDR1 is KGHDR and CDR2 SFDVKD. The CDR3 spells CATSDSNTGKRTEAFF. DNA of the CDR3: TGTGCCACCAGTGATTCAAACACAGGGAAGAGGACTGAAGCTTTCTTT.

This chain connects TRBV7-2 to TRBJ2-6; D ambiguous. The CDR3 has 14 amino acids. V lost 3 bases, J lost 1 base, and 4 bases lay in between. Looked up from germline, CDR1 is SGHTA and CDR2 is FQGNSA. CDR3 DNA sequence: TGTGCCAGCAGCTTCTTATCTGGGGCCAACGTCCTGACTTTC. This codes for CASSFLSGANVLTF.

This sequence joins TRBV5-1 and TRBJ2-2, with a weak D call TRBD2 (6 bases). Germline values: CDR1 SGHRS, CDR2 YFSETQ. There are 14 residues in the CDR3. Trimming stripped 4 bases from V and 4 bases from J, with 11 bases between. CDR3 DNA sequence: TGCGCCAGCAGCCCGGGACTCCCCACCGGGGAGCTGTTTTTT. Its translation is CASSPGLPTGELFF.

This chain uses TRBV4-1 with TRBJ2-1, with a possible D match to TRBD1 (6 bases). This CDR3 is 17 amino acids long. Germline V gene sequence: CDR1 MGHRA, CDR2 YSYEKL. Trimming shortened V by 2 bases and J by 2 bases, and 16 bases separated the two germline ends. The CDR3 is CASSQLLQGNPYNEQFF. CDR3 sequence (DNA): TGCGCCAGCAGCCAACTACTGCAGGGGAATCCCTACAATGAGCAGTTCTTC.

The chain uses TRBV15 and TRBJ2-7; D not certain. The CDR3 has 13 amino acids. V was cut by 0 bases and J by 6 bases, with 9 bases left in between. Germline loops: CDR1 LNHNV, CDR2 YYDKDF (reference sequence). The DNA for the CDR3 is TGTGCCACCAGCAGAGATCTGAGCTCCGAGCAGTACTTC. Its protein product is CATSRDLSSEQYF.

This clone was counted between two and nine times. The V gene is TRBV5-6, the J gene TRBJ2-7; TRBD1 matches at 10 bases. The length of the CDR3 is 15 residues. Germline assignment: CDR1 SGHDT and CDR2 YYEEEE. The J segment lost 4 bases and the V segment lost 0 bases, leaving 4 bases of the junction unmatched. In DNA form, the CDR3 reads TGTGCCAGCAGCTTGGTGGTGGGACAGGGGTACGAGCAGTACTTC. Translation gives CASSLVVGQGYEQYF.

The rearrangement links TRBV11-2 to TRBJ1-4, with D possibly being TRBD1 (5 bases). The CDR3 has 15 residues. Germline CDR1 and CDR2: SGHAT and FQNNGV. Trimming removed 1 base at V and 14 bases at J, with 20 bases between. The CDR3 loop is CASSLGRGGDDALFF. In DNA, the CDR3 is TGTGCCAGCAGCTTAGGCCGAGGAGGGGATGATGCGCTGTTTTTT.